The T cell receptor (beta chain) described here comes from a study of blood T cell repertoires in COVID-19. For the study at large: Nucleic acid was either cDNA or gDNA, and it came from T cells, B-cell-depleted T cells, or PBMCs.

In the authors' methods: Researchers report that nucleated cell counts were estimated from reference gene primer amplification. This table comes from immunoSEQ multiplex PCR, and its TCRdb copy is limited to in-frame clones, with some not included. V and J calls and clone size come straight from that table; D and trimming were deduced from the DNA. Of approximately 250,000 clones in the sample, 80% to 95% are singletons; the top ten hold 0.83%. Seattle participants joined during active infection and were tracked over time. This TCR was recovered from a man aged 25-45 years with COVID-19, enrolled during active disease. The sequencing sample was made of peripheral blood.

The chain's CDR3 is CASSLTTGQTEAFF. CDR3 coding DNA: TGTGCCAGCAGCCTCACGACAGGCCAAACCGAAGCTTTCTTT. This sequence joins TRBV6-5 and TRBJ1-1; D possibly corresponds to TRBD1 (6 bases). Trimming cost V 6 bases and J 8 bases, with 19 bases left between them. Germline-derived CDR1 and CDR2 are MNHEY and SVGAGI. This CDR3 has 14 residues.